The 29 T cell receptor beta chains in this list originate from one sample, sequenced in a study of human CD8 memory T cell subsets (TCRdb year 2020). Sequenced using a NextSeq 550. A Human TCR Profiling Kit was used to prepare UMI-labeled 5' RACE TCRbeta libraries. Each CDR3 protein sequence appears as one entry after TCRdb reprocessed the reads, and no DNA is included. This sample's records show 4,500 to 7,000 distinct CDR3 sequences. The ten largest account for approximately 40% of the sample. The sample taken for sequencing was CD8+ effector memory T cells (TEM) sorted from PBMCs. The cell subset or site label corresponds to: effector memory CD8 T cells, CCR7- CD45RO+ CD95+. These receptors all stem from a human donor in good health.

The J gene is TRBJ2-5, the V gene TRBV7-8. Germline loops: CDR1 SGHVS, CDR2 FQNEAQ. This CDR3 spans 14 amino acids. This CDR3 is CASSLIGIEETQYF. The full variable domain, completed using reference TRBV7-8 and TRBJ2-5, is GAGVSQSPRYKVAKRGQDVALRCDPISGHVSLFWYQQALGQGPEFLTYFQNEAQLDKSGLPSDRFFAERPEGSVSTLKIQRTQQEDSAVYLCASSLIGIEETQYFGPGTRLLVL.

The rearrangement uses TRBV7-3 and TRBJ2-3; there is no DNA to check the TCRdb D call of TRBD2. The CDR3 covers 18 residues. Germline-derived CDR1 and CDR2 are SGHTA and FQGTGA. The CDR3 spells CASSLPSNAAATTDTQYF.

The CDR3: CASSFHDKRTVNGYTF. The V gene is TRBV7-8, the J gene TRBJ1-2; there is no DNA to check the TCRdb D call of TRBD1. Germline assignment: CDR1 SGHVS and CDR2 FQNEAQ. The CDR3 has 16 residues.

This CDR3 reads CSVEEDSGKPNEKLFF. V gene TRBV29-1 combines with J gene TRBJ1-4. Germline CDR1 SQVTM, CDR2 ANQGSEA. This CDR3 has 16 amino acids.

The chain combines TRBV2 with TRBJ2-2; there is no DNA to check the TCRdb D call of TRBD2. Germline V gene lookup returns CDR1 SNHLY and CDR2 FYNNEI. The length of the CDR3 is 16 residues. The CDR3 sequence: CASLGLAGDGTGELFF.

The chain uses TRBV5-5 and TRBJ1-2. Germline V gene lookup returns CDR1 SGHKS and CDR2 YYEKEE (reference sequence). The CDR3 length is 12 residues. CDR3 loop: CASSLDLWGYTF.

In terms of frequency, this clonotype is medium-sized (0.01 to 0.1%). The rearrangement links TRBV4-1 to TRBJ2-2; as DNA is missing, the TRBD1 call by TCRdb cannot be tested. Germline CDR1 is MGHRA and CDR2 is YSYEKL. The CDR3 has 13 residues. CDR3 region: CASSLTGTGELFF.

The chain is built from TRBV5-4 and TRBJ2-7; with no DNA, the TCRdb D assignment of TRBD1 cannot be verified. CDR1 and CDR2 from the germline V gene are SGHNT and YYREEE (reference sequence). The CDR3 is made up of 15 amino acids. This CDR3 is CASSFSGVPSYEQYF.

The chain joins TRBV27 to TRBJ1-1; the D gene TCRdb calls, TRBD1, cannot be checked with no DNA. The CDR3 is 15 amino acids. Germline V gene data show CDR1 as MNHEY and CDR2 as SMNVEV (reference sequence). CDR3 sequence reads: CASKTWGPSNTEAFF.

The chain employs TRBV29-1 and TRBJ2-7. The CDR3 loop spans 12 amino acids. Germline-derived CDR1 and CDR2 are SQVTM and ANQGSEA. The CDR3 sequence: CSVEARKYEQYF.

In terms of frequency, this clonotype is medium-sized. The gene calls are TRBV4-1 and TRBJ1-2; the D gene TCRdb calls, TRBD1, cannot be checked with no DNA. This CDR3 is 14 amino acids long. Germline loops: CDR1 MGHRA, CDR2 YSYEKL. The CDR3 spells CASSQVRGDYGYTF.

CDR3 protein: CASSHTHSGAGYNEQFF. The V and J genes are TRBV5-6 and TRBJ2-1; TCRdb selects TRBD1, and the lack of DNA leaves this call unchecked. CDR1 is SGHDT, CDR2 YYEEEE, per germline. CDR3 length: 17 residues.

This clonotype is deemed medium-sized by its frequency. The V and J genes are TRBV15 and TRBJ2-7; TCRdb proposes TRBD1, but this gene call is untestable without DNA. In germline, CDR1 is LNHNV, CDR2 YYDKDF (reference sequence). This CDR3 has 15 amino acids. CDR3 sequence reads: CATSRVGQGLYEQYF.

This rearrangement joins TRBV6-5 to TRBJ2-2; TCRdb proposes TRBD1, but this gene call is untestable without DNA. Per the germline V gene, CDR1 is MNHEY and CDR2 is SVGAGI. The CDR3 length is 13 residues. The chain's CDR3 is CASSYGGAGELFF.

The rearrangement links TRBV28 to TRBJ2-7. This CDR3 has 13 amino acids. Per the germline V gene, CDR1 is MDHEN and CDR2 is SYDVKM. CDR3 loop: CASRPNTLYEQYF.

The chain is built from TRBV25-1 and TRBJ2-1; absent DNA, TCRdb's TRBD1 call cannot be checked. The germline CDR1 and CDR2 sequences are MGHDK and SYGVNS. The CDR3 consists of 13 residues. The CDR3 sequence: CASSESGTTEQFF.

The chain links TRBV12-3 or TRBV12-4 to TRBJ2-3; TCRdb names TRBD1, which stays unverified in the absence of DNA. This CDR3 contains 16 residues. CDR3 sequence reads: CASSSGSAGQGGTQYF.

By frequency, this clonotype is medium-sized. The chain employs TRBV7-3 and TRBJ2-5. CDR1 and CDR2 from the germline V gene are SGHTA and FQGTGA. This CDR3 comprises 13 residues. The CDR3 sequence is CASSPSGVETQYF.

This chain connects TRBV10-3 to TRBJ2-1. The CDR3 is 14 residues long. Looked up from germline, CDR1 is ENHRY and CDR2 is SYGVKD. Here the CDR3 reads CAIMVASSSNEQFF.

This rearrangement joins TRBV28 to TRBJ1-1. Germline V gene lookup returns CDR1 MDHEN and CDR2 SYDVKM. This CDR3 is 16 amino acids long. The CDR3 here is CASSFSSDPRNTEAFF.

The chain joins TRBV9 to TRBJ2-5; TCRdb calls TRBD2, which cannot be checked without DNA. CDR1 and CDR2 (germline): SGDLS, YYNGEE. This CDR3 comprises 16 residues. The CDR3 loop is CASSSKQTSWQETQYF.

The chain has TRBV11-2 and TRBJ2-3. This CDR3 has 13 amino acids. Germline values: CDR1 SGHAT, CDR2 FQNNGV. The CDR3 reads CASSLTITDTQYF.

The chain carries TRBV25-1 and TRBJ1-4; the TCRdb D gene call, TRBD1, has no DNA to confirm it. Germline CDR1 reads MGHDK; CDR2 reads SYGVNS. The CDR3 runs 14 residues. This chain's CDR3 is CASSPGQEVEKLFF.

The chain uses TRBV3-1 and TRBJ2-5; TCRdb lists TRBD1, though no DNA is available to test this call. The CDR3 has 15 amino acids. Germline V gene sequence: CDR1 LGHDT, CDR2 YNNKEL (reference sequence). CDR3 sequence: CASSQDGGNTETQYF.

The J gene is TRBJ2-3, the V gene TRBV7-9; TCRdb's assignment of TRBD1 cannot be checked, as there is no DNA. The CDR3 loop spans 14 amino acids. Germline V lookup: CDR1 SEHNR, CDR2 FQNEAQ (reference sequence). The CDR3 protein is CASSDRDTLDTQYF.

By frequency, this clonotype is medium-sized (0.01 to 0.1%). V is TRBV28 and J is TRBJ2-7; the D call of TRBD2 rests on TCRdb alone, since no DNA is present to check it. Germline V gene sequence: CDR1 MDHEN, CDR2 SYDVKM. The CDR3 covers 13 residues. The CDR3 loop is CASSWTDTYEQYF.

By frequency, this clonotype is medium-sized. The chain uses TRBV9 and TRBJ2-2. This CDR3 has 14 amino acids. Germline V CDR1 and CDR2: SGDLS, YYNGEE. CDR3 in amino acids: CASTDGANTGELFF. The variable domain in full, with the rest retrieved from reference TRBV9 and TRBJ2-2, is DSGVTQTPKHLITATGQRVTLRCSPRSGDLSVYWYQQSLDQGLQFLIQYYNGEERAKGNILERFSAQQFPDLHSELNLSSLELGDSALYFCASTDGANTGELFFGEGSRLTVL.

The chain carries TRBV6-1 and TRBJ1-1; absent DNA, TCRdb's TRBD1 call cannot be checked. From germline, CDR1 is MNHNS and CDR2 SASEGT. There are 13 residues in the CDR3. The CDR3 here is CASWYRGGAEAFF.

Judged by frequency, this clonotype is medium-sized. The V and J genes are TRBV28 and TRBJ2-3; TCRdb indicates TRBD1, and absent DNA this call remains unverified. The CDR3 totals 15 residues. Germline V gene data show CDR1 as MDHEN and CDR2 as SYDVKM. CDR3 residues: CASSLSGFPRDTQYF.